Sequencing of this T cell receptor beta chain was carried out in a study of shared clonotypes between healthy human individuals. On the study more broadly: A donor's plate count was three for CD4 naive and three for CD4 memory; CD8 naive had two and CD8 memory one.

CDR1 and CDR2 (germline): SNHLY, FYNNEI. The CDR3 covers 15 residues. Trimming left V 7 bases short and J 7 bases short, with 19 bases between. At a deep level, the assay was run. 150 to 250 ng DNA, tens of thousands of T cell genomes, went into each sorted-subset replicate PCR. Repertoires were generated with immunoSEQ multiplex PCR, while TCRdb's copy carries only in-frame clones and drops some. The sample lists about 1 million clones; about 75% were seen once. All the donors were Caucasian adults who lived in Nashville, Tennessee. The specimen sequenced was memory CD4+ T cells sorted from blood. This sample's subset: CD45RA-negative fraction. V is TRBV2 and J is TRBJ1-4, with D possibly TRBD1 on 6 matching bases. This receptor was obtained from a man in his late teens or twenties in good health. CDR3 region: CASTYEGGVSEKLFF. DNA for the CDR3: TGTGCCAGCACCTACGAAGGGGGGGTTTCTGAAAAACTGTTTTTT.